This TCR beta chain was identified in a study of blood T cells in healthy people across ages. Notes on the study in general: Diversity of TCR beta correlated strongly with naive T cell percentage.

CDR1 MNHNY and CDR2 SVGAGI come from the germline V gene (reference sequence). The CDR3 covers 14 residues. This clonotype was counted only a few times. What it recognizes is unknown. An end of the junction differs from the germline gene, which may be a read error. The draw of peripheral blood yielded about 10 milliliters from each donor. Together with a sample-barcoded 5' primer, a J-beta primer mix was included in a second PCR lasting roughly 6 to 12 cycles. Each CDR3 protein gets one entry after TCRdb re-called the 5' RACE reads with MiXCR. Counted here are about 1,800,000 distinct CDR3 sequences, approximately 28% occurring once; the ten biggest clones make up 7.7%.

Source material: blood. The rearrangement links TRBV6-6 to TRBJ1-5; weak D call: TRBD1 (5 bases). The receptor was isolated from a woman in her thirties in good health. The CDR3 loop reads CANSYGGRNQPQHF. DNA of the CDR3: TGTGCCAACAGTTACGGGGGTCGCAATCAGCCCCAGCATTTT.